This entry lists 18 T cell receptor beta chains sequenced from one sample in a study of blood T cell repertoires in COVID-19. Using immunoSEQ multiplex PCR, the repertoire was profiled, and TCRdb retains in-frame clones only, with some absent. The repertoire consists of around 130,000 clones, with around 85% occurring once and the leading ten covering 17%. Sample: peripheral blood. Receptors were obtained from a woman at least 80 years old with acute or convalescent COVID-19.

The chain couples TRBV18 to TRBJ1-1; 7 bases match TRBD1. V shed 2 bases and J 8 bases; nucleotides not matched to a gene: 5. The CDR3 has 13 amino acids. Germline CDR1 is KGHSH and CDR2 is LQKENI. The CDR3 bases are TGTGCCAGCTCACCAGAGACAGGGACCGAAGCTTTCTTT. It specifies CASSPETGTEAFF.

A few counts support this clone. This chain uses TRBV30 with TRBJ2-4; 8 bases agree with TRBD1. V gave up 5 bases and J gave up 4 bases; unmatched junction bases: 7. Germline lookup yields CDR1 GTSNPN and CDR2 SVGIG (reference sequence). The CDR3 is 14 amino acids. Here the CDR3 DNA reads TGTGCCTGGTCAACCGGGACAGGTAAAAACATTCAGTACTTC. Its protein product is CAWSTGTGKNIQYF.

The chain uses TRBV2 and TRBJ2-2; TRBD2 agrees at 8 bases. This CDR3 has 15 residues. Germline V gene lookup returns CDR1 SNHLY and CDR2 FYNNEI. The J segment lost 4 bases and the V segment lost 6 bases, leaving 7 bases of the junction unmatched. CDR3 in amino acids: CASRGGTRPTGELFF. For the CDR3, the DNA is TGTGCCAGCAGAGGGGGGACTAGACCCACCGGGGAGCTGTTTTTT.

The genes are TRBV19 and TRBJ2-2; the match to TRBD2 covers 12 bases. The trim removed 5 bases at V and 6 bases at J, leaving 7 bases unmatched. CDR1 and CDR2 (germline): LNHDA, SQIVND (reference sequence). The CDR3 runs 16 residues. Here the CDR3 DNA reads TGTGCCAGTAGTGTCTCTAGCGGGGGGGCCGCCGGGGAGCTGTTTTTT. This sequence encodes CASSVSSGGAAGELFF.

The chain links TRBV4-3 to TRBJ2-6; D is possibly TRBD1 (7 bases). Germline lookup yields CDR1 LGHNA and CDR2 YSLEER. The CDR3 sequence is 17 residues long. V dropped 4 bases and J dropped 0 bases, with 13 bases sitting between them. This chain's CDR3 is CASSRGTASSGANVLTF. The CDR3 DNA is TGCGCCAGCAGCCGCGGGACAGCGTCCTCTGGGGCCAACGTCCTGACTTTC.

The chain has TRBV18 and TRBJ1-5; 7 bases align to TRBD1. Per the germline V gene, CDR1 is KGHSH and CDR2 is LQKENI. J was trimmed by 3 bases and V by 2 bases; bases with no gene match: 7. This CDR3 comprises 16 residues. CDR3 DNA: TGTGCCAGCTCACCAACCACAGGGGCCAACAATCAGCCCCAGCATTTT. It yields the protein CASSPTTGANNQPQHF.

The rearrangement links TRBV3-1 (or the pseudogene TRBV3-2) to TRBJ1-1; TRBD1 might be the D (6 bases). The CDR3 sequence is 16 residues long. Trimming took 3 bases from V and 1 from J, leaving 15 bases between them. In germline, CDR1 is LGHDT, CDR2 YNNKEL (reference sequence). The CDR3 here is CASSHSKTQGNTEAFF. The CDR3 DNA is TGTGCCAGCAGCCACAGCAAAACACAGGGGAACACTGAAGCTTTCTTT.

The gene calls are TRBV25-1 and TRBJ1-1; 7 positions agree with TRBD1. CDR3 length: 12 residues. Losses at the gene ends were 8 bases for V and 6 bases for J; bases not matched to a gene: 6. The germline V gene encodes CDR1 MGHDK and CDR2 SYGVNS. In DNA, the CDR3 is TGTGCCAGCGTAGGGGGCGGAGCTGAAGCTTTCTTT. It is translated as CASVGGGAEAFF. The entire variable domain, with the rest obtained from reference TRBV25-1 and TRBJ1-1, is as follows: EADIYQTPRYLVIGTGKKITLECSQTMGHDKMYWYQQDPGMELHLIHYSYGVNSTEKGDLSSESTVSRIRTEHFPLTLESARPSHTSQYLCASVGGGAEAFFGQGTRLTVV.

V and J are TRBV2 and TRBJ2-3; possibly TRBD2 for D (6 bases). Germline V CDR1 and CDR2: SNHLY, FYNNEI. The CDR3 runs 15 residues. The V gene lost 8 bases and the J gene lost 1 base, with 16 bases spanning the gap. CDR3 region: CASHLGRTGTDTQYF. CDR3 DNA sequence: TGTGCCAGCCACCTGGGGAGGACGGGCACAGATACGCAGTATTTT.

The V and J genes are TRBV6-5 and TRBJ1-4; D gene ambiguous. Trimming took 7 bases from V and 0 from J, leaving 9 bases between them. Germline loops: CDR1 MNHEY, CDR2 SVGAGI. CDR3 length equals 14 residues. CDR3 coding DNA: TGTGCCAGCACCCTATATGCAACTAATGAAAAACTGTTTTTT. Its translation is CASTLYATNEKLFF.

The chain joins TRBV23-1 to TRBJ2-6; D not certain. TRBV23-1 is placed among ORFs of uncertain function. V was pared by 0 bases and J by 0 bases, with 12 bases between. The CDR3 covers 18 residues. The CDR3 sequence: CASSQSDTPNSGANVLTF. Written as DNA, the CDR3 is TGCGCCAGCAGTCAATCCGACACCCCGAACTCTGGGGCCAACGTCCTGACTTTC.

Here the CDR3 DNA reads TGCAGCGGAACTAGCGGGAGGAAAGAGACCCAGTACTTC. As protein: CSGTSGRKETQYF. The chain employs TRBV29-1 and TRBJ2-5, with 12 bases fitting TRBD2. Germline trimming cut 7 bases from V and 3 bases from J; bases unmatched to any gene: 3. Germline lookup yields CDR1 SQVTM and CDR2 ANQGSEA. The CDR3 extends over 13 amino acids.

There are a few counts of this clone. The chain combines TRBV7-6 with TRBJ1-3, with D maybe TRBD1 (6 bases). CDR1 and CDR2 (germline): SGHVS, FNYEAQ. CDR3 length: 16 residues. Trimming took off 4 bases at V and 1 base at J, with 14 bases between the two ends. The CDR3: CASSSTRGGSGNTIYF. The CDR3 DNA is TGTGCCAGCAGCTCAACCAGGGGCGGGTCTGGAAACACCATATATTTT.

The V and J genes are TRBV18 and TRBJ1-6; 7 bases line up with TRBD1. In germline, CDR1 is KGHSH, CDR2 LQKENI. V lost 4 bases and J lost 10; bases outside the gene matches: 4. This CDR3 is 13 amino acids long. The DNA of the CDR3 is TGTGCCAGCTCACAGGGGGCCCGGTCACCCCTCCACTTT. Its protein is CASSQGARSPLHF.

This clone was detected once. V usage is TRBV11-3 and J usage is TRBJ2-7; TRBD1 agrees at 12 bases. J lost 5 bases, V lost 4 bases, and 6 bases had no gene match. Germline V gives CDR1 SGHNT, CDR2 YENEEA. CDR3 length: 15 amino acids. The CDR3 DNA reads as TGTGCCAGCAGCTCTTCCGGGACAGGGGGCGACGAGCAGTACTTC. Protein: CASSSSGTGGDEQYF.

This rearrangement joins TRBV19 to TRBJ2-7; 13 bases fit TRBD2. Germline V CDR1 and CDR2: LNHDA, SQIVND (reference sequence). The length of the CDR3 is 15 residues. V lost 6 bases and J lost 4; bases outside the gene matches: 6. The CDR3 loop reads CASRMGLAGFYEQYF. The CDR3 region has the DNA TGTGCCAGTAGGATGGGACTAGCGGGGTTTTACGAGCAGTACTTC.

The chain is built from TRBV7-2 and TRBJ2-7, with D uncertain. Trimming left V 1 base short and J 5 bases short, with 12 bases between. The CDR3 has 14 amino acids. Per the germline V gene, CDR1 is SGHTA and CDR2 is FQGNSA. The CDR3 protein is CASSLGVVAHEQYF. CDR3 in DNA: TGTGCCAGCAGCTTAGGGGTTGTAGCCCACGAGCAGTACTTC.

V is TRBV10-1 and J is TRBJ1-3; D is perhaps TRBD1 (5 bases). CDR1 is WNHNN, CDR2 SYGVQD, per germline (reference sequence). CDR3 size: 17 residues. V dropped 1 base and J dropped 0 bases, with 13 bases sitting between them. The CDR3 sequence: CASSEFRSGGSGNTIYF. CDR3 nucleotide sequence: TGCGCCAGCAGTGAGTTCAGGAGCGGGGGCTCTGGAAACACCATATATTTT.